This T cell receptor (beta chain) was recovered during a study of cytomegalovirus exposure and HLA in healthy donors. Germline V gene lookup returns CDR1 MNHEY and CDR2 SVGAGI. The CDR3 has 14 amino acids. V lost 5 bases and J lost 6; bases outside the gene matches: 9. Study-wide results and limits: Sequencing had likely introduced a cluster of highly shared sequence variants as an artifact. Later on, a genetic analysis was performed. It linked a missense variant in DCLRE1C with V- and J-gene trimming of TCR beta. Exclusion as indistinguishable affected some V segments, including TRBV6-2 and TRBV6-3. Most TCR sequences were rare, but some public TCRs occurred in many donors.

As regards this clone: Antigen: not known.

The primer mix had 60 Vbeta and 13 Jbeta primers. The repertoire was sequenced with immunoSEQ multiplex PCR; TCRdb's copy has only in-frame clones and lacks some. The sample has roughly 190,000 clones; 65% to 85% are singletons. The receptor was isolated from a young man in good health and CMV-seronegative. The rearrangement links TRBV6-5 to TRBJ1-1; 7 positions match TRBD1. The specimen sequenced was PBMCs. The CDR3: CASSVTGAGSEAFF. For the CDR3, the DNA is TGTGCCAGCAGTGTAACAGGGGCGGGATCTGAAGCTTTCTTT.